The rows below give T cell receptor beta chains drawn from one sample of a study of identical twins. TCRdb re-called the 5' RACE reads with MiXCR, one entry per CDR3 protein. The data show about 690,000 distinct CDR3 sequences, roughly 6.2% seen once. Sequencing was performed on naive T cells sorted from blood. The receptors originated from a man younger than 35 in good health. Both conserved end residues are part of each CDR3. The order of the fields is CDR3 protein, J gene, V gene.

CDR3 protein: CASSRTTSGTDTQYF
J gene: TRBJ2-3
V gene: TRBV12-3/TRBV12-4

CDR3 protein: CASSSNGGLATDTQYF
J gene: TRBJ2-3
V gene: TRBV5-6

CDR3 protein: CSAGGTSGRRQETQYF
J gene: TRBJ2-5
V gene: TRBV29-1

CDR3 protein: CASRWSFGDNEQFF
J gene: TRBJ2-1
V gene: TRBV11-2

CDR3 protein: CASGPQEFAEQYF
J gene: TRBJ2-7
V gene: TRBV6-1

CDR3 protein: CASSSQGAPDYEQYF
J gene: TRBJ2-7
V gene: TRBV28

CDR3 protein: CASSLVRLGGATGELFF
J gene: TRBJ2-2
V gene: TRBV12-3/TRBV12-4

CDR3 protein: CASIMAPGGNQPQHF
J gene: TRBJ1-5
V gene: TRBV12-3/TRBV12-4

CDR3 protein: CSARERETGVDQPQHF
J gene: TRBJ1-5
V gene: TRBV20-1

CDR3 protein: CASSLASLAGEETQYF
J gene: TRBJ2-5
V gene: TRBV5-1

CDR3 protein: CSVAPQGSSYNEQFF
J gene: TRBJ2-1
V gene: TRBV29-1

CDR3 protein: CASSPRESSYNSPLHF
J gene: TRBJ1-6
V gene: TRBV18

CDR3 protein: CSAFQREKSTDTQYF
J gene: TRBJ2-3
V gene: TRBV20-1

CDR3 protein: CASSDRSGSDTQYF
J gene: TRBJ2-3
V gene: TRBV9

CDR3 protein: CASSLPGQGGQETQYF
J gene: TRBJ2-5
V gene: TRBV7-2

CDR3 protein: CASSRAGANTEAFF
J gene: TRBJ1-1
V gene: TRBV3-1

CDR3 protein: CATSDHAGTSGYNEQFF
J gene: TRBJ2-1
V gene: TRBV24-1

CDR3 protein: CAISESTVSGGETQYF
J gene: TRBJ2-5
V gene: TRBV10-3

CDR3 protein: CASSQDGGRAITDTQYF
J gene: TRBJ2-3
V gene: TRBV4-2

CDR3 protein: CASGRVYNEQFF
J gene: TRBJ2-1
V gene: TRBV2

CDR3 protein: CASSLVMGLSTDTQYF
J gene: TRBJ2-3
V gene: TRBV7-2

CDR3 protein: CASSSLKGASYEQYF
J gene: TRBJ2-7
V gene: TRBV6-2/TRBV6-3

CDR3 protein: CASMGWNEQFF
J gene: TRBJ2-1
V gene: TRBV6-5

CDR3 protein: CASSSLRTDPIYTQYF
J gene: TRBJ2-3
V gene: TRBV28

CDR3 protein: CSARASVGTAGELFF
J gene: TRBJ2-2
V gene: TRBV20-1

CDR3 protein: CASSLEGAATDTQYF
J gene: TRBJ2-3
V gene: TRBV28

CDR3 protein: CSARDRYKYEQFF
J gene: TRBJ2-1
V gene: TRBV20-1

CDR3 protein: CASSLGSGGAVETQYF
J gene: TRBJ2-5
V gene: TRBV7-7

CDR3 protein: CSATDSGSLSYNEQFF
J gene: TRBJ2-1
V gene: TRBV20-1

CDR3 protein: CASIRPGLYNEQFF
J gene: TRBJ2-1
V gene: TRBV12-3/TRBV12-4

CDR3 protein: CATSDFDRGGRGTQYF
J gene: TRBJ2-5
V gene: TRBV24-1

CDR3 protein: CAILAESTDTQYF
J gene: TRBJ2-3
V gene: TRBV10-3

CDR3 protein: CATKGQGDTEAFF
J gene: TRBJ1-1
V gene: TRBV24-1

CDR3 protein: CASTSGNADTQYF
J gene: TRBJ2-3
V gene: TRBV5-1

CDR3 protein: CASRTGGVGNEKLFF
J gene: TRBJ1-4
V gene: TRBV5-1

CDR3 protein: CSVVPGALPGELFF
J gene: TRBJ2-2
V gene: TRBV29-1

CDR3 protein: CAIKEGDTDTQYF
J gene: TRBJ2-3
V gene: TRBV10-3

CDR3 protein: CASSPALAGATDTQYF
J gene: TRBJ2-3
V gene: TRBV4-3

CDR3 protein: CASTRVGGIGNTIYF
J gene: TRBJ1-3
V gene: TRBV12-3/TRBV12-4

CDR3 protein: CASRASGTGANVLTF
J gene: TRBJ2-6
V gene: TRBV7-9